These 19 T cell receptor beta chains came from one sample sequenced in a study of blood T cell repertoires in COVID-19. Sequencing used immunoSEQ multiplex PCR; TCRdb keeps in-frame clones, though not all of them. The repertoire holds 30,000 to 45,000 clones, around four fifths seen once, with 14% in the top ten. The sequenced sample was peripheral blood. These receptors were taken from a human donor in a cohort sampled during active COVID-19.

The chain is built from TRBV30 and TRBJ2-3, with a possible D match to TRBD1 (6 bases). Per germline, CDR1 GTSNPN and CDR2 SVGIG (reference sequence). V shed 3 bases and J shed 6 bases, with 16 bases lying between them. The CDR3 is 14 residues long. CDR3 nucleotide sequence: TGTGCCTGGAGGGGCCTGACGAGGGGGGATACGCAGTATTTT. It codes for CAWRGLTRGDTQYF.

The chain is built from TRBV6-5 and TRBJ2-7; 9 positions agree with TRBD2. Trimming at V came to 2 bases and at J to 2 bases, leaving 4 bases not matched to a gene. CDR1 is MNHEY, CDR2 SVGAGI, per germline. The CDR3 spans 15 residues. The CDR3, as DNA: TGTGCCAGCAGTTACCGGCGGGGGGGCGCCTACGAGCAGTACTTC. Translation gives CASSYRRGGAYEQYF.

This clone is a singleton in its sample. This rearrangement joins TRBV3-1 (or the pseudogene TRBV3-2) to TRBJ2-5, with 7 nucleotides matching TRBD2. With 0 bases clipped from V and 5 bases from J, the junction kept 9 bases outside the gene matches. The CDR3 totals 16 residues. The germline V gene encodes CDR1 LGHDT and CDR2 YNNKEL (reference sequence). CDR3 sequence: CASSQEPRVGGETQYF. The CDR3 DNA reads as TGTGCCAGCAGCCAAGAACCTCGAGTGGGGGGGGAGACCCAGTACTTC.

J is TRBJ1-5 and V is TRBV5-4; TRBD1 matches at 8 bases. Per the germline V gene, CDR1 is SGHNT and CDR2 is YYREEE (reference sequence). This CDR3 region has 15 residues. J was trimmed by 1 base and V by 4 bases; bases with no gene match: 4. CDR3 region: CASSPDRGSNQPQHF. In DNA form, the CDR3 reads TGTGCCAGCAGCCCAGACAGGGGAAGCAATCAGCCCCAGCATTTT.

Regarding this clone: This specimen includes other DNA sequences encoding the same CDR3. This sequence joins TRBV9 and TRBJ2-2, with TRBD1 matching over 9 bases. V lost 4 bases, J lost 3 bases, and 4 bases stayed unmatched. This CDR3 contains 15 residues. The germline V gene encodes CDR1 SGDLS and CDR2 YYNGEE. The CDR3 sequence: CASSPRDRDTGELFF. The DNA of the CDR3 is TGTGCCAGCAGCCCAAGGGACAGGGACACCGGGGAGCTGTTTTTT. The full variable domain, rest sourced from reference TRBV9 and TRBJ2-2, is DSGVTQTPKHLITATGQRVTLRCSPRSGDLSVYWYQQSLDQGLQFLIQYYNGEERAKGNILERFSAQQFPDLHSELNLSSLELGDSALYFCASSPRDRDTGELFFGEGSRLTVL.

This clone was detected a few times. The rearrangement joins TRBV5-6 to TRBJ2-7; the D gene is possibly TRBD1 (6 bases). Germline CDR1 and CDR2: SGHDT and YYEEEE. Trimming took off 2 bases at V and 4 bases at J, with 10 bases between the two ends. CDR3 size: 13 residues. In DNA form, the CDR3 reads TGTGCCAGCAGCTTAGGGACATATTACGAGCAGTACTTC. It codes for CASSLGTYYEQYF.

CDR3: CASSMRQGPMNTEAFF. The CDR3 DNA is TGTGCCAGTAGTATGAGGCAGGGGCCCATGAACACTGAAGCTTTCTTT. The chain carries TRBV19 and TRBJ1-1; weak D call: TRBD1 (6 bases). The V gene lost 3 bases and the J gene lost 0 bases, with 14 bases spanning the gap. Germline values: CDR1 LNHDA, CDR2 SQIVND (reference sequence). CDR3 length: 16 residues.

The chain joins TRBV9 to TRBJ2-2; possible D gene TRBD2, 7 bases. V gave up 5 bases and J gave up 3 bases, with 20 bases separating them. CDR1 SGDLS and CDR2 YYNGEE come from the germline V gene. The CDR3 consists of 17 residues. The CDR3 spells CASSALGGRGDTGELFF. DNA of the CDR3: TGTGCCAGCAGTGCCCTGGGGGGGCGCGGGGACACCGGGGAGCTGTTTTTT. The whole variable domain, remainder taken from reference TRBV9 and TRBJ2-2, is DSGVTQTPKHLITATGQRVTLRCSPRSGDLSVYWYQQSLDQGLQFLIQYYNGEERAKGNILERFSAQQFPDLHSELNLSSLELGDSALYFCASSALGGRGDTGELFFGEGSRLTVL.

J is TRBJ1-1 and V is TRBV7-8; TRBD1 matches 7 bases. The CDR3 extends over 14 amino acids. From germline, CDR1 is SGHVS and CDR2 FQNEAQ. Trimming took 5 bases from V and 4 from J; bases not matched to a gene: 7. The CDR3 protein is CASSRERDSTEAFF. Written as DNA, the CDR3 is TGTGCCAGCAGCCGAGAACGGGACAGCACTGAAGCTTTCTTT.

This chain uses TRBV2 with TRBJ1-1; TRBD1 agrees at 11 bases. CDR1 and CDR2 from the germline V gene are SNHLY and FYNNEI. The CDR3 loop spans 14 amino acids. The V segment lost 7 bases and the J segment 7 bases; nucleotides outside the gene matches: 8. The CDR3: CASNLRTGGLEAFF. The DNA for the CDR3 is TGTGCCAGCAATCTTCGGACAGGGGGCCTTGAAGCTTTCTTT.

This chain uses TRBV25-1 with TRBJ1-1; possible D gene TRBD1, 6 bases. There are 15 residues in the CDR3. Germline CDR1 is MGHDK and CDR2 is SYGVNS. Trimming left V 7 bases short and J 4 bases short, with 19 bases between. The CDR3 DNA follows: TGTGCCAGCATCGATTTTAGGGGGTTGAGCACTGAAGCTTTCTTT. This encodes CASIDFRGLSTEAFF.

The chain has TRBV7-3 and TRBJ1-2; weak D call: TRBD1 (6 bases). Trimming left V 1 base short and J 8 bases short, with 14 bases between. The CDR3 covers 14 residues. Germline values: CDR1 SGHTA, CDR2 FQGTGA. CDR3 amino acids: CASSLSPAGEGYTF. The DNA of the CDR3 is TGTGCCAGCAGCTTAAGCCCCGCAGGGGAGGGCTACACCTTC.

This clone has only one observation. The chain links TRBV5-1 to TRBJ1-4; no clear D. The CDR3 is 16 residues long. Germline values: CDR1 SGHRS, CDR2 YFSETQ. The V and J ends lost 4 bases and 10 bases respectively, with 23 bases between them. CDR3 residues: CASSRSIGKEEGKLFF. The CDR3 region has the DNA TGCGCCAGCAGCCGGTCAATTGGGAAGGAGGAGGGAAAACTGTTTTTT. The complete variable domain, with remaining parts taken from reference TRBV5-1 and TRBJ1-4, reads KAGVTQTPRYLIKTRGQQVTLSCSPISGHRSVSWYQQTPGQGLQFLFEYFSETQRNKGNFPGRFSGRQFSNSRSEMNVSTLELGDSALYLCASSRSIGKEEGKLFFGSGTQLSVL.

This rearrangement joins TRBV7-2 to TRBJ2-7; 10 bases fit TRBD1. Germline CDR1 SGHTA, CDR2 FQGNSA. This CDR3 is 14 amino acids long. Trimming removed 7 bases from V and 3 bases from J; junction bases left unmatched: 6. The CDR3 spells CASTETGGGYEQYF. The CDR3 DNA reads TGTGCCAGCACCGAGACAGGGGGCGGCTACGAGCAGTACTTC.

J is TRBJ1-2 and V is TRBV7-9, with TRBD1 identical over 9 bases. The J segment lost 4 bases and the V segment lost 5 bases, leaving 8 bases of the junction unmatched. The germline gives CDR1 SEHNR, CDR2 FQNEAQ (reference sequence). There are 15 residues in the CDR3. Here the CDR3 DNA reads TGTGCCAGCAGCACACAGACAGGGGGACCCTATGGCTACACCTTC. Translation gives CASSTQTGGPYGYTF.

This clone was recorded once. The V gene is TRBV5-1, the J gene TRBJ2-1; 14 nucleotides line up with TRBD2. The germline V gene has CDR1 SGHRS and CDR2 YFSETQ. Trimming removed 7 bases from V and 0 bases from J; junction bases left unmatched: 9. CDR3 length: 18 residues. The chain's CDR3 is CASQPTSGGVLSYNEQFF. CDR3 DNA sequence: TGCGCCAGCCAGCCGACTAGCGGGGGGGTCCTCTCCTACAATGAGCAGTTCTTC.

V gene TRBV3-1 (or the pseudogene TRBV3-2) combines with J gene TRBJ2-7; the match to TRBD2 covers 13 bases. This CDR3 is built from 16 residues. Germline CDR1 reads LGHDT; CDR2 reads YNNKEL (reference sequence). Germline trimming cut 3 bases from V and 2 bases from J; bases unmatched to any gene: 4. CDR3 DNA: TGTGCCAGCAGCCAGTCTACTAGCGGGGGGGCCTACGAGCAGTACTTC. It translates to CASSQSTSGGAYEQYF.

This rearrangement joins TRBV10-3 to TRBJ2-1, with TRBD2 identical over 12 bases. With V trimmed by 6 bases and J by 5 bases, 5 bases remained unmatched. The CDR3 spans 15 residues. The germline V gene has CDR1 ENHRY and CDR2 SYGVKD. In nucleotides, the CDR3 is TGTGCCATCAGGCCTACTAGCGGGGGGAACAATGAGCAGTTCTTC. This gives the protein CAIRPTSGGNNEQFF.

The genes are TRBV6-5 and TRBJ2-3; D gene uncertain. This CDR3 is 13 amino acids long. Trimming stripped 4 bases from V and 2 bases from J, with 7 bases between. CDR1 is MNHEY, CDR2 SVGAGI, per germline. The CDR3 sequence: CASSLTATDTQYF. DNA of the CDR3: TGTGCCAGCAGTTTAACAGCCACAGATACGCAGTATTTT.